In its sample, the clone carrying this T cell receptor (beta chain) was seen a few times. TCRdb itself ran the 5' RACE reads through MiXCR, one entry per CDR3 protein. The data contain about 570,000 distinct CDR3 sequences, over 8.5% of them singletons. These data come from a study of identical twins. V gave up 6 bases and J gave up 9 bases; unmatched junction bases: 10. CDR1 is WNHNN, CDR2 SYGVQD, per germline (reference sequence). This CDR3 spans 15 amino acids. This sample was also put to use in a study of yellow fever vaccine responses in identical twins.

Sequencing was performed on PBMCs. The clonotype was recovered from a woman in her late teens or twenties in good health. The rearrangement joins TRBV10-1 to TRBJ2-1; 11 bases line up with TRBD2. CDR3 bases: TGCGCCAGCAGCCCAGCTACTAGCGGGAGTGGTGAGCAGTTCTTC. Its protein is CASSPATSGSGEQFF.